The table lists the clone carrying this T cell receptor (beta chain) with many counts. The entry originates in a study of regulatory T cells in long-lasting Graves disease. Deletions cut 7 bases from V and 2 bases from J, with 14 bases between. The CDR3 contains 14 residues. CDR1 and CDR2 (germline): MDHEN, SYDVKM. To make TCR beta libraries, researchers used iRepertoire HTBI primers and Arm-PCR of CDR3 regions. TCRdb reprocessed the multiplex PCR reads via MiXCR and lists one record per CDR3 protein. Of under 500,000 distinct CDR3 sequences listed, roughly 15% were seen once; the top ten hold about 11%. Time point meaning: newly diagnosed GD, antithyroid drugs for less than 3 months. PBMC RNA served as the TCR library source. These sequences were also reported in another study, on T cells in Graves' hyperthyroidism and ophthalmopathy. That paper notes: Primed by the HTBI set, a first-round RT-PCR was run on the TCR CDR3.

The clonotype was recovered from a woman in her twenties or thirties with Graves disease. Material: peripheral blood mononuclear cells (PBMCs), obtained at new diagnosis, from a patient treated with antithyroid drugs. V usage is TRBV28 and J usage is TRBJ2-5, with D possibly matching TRBD2 (5 bases). CDR3 sequence (DNA): TGTGCCAGCACTAATCCGGGAAAACAAGAGACCCAGTACTTC. Its translation: CASTNPGKQETQYF.